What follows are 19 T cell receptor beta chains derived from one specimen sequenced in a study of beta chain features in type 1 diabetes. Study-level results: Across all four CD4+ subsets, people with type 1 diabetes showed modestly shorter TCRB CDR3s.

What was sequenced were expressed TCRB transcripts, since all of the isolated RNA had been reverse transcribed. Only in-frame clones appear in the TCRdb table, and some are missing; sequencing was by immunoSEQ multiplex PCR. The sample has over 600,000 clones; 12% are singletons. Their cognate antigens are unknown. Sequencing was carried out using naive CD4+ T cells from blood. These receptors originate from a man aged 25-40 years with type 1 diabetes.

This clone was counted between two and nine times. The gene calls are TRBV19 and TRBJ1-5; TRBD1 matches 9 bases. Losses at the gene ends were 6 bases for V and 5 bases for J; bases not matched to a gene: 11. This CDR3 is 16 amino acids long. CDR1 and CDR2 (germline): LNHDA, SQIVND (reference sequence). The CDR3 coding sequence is TGTGCCAGTAGCGACGATGGGACAGGGAGGTATCAGCCCCAGCATTTT. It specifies CASSDDGTGRYQPQHF.

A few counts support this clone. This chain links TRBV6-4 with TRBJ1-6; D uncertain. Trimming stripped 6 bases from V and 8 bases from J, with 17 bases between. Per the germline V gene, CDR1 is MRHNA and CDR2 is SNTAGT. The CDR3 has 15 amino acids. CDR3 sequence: CASRAGGKADSPLHF. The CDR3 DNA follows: TGTGCCAGCAGGGCCGGTGGAAAGGCGGATTCACCCCTCCACTTT.

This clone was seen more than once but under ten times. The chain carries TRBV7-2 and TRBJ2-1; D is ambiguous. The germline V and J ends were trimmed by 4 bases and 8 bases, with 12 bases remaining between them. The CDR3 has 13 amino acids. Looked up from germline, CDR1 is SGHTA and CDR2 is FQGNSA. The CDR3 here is CASSYGPRDEQFF. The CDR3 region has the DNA TGTGCCAGCAGCTACGGACCCCGGGATGAGCAGTTCTTC.

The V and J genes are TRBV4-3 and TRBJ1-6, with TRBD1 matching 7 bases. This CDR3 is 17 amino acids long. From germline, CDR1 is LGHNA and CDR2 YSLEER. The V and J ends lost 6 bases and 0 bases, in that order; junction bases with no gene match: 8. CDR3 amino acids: CASRSNRGSSYNSPLHF. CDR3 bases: TGCGCCAGCAGGTCGAACAGGGGCAGCTCCTATAATTCACCCCTCCACTTT.

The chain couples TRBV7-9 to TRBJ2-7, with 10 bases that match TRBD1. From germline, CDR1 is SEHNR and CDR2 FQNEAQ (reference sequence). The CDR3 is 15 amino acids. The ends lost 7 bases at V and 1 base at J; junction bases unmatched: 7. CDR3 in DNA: TGTGCCAGCACCGGGCGGGGACAGGGGTCCTACGAGCAGTACTTC. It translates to CASTGRGQGSYEQYF.

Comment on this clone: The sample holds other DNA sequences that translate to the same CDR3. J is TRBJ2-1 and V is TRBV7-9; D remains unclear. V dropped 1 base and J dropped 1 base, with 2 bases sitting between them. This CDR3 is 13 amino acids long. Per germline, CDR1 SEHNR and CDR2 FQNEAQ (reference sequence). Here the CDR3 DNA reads TGTGCCAGCAGCTTAGGGTCCTACAATGAGCAGTTCTTC. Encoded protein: CASSLGSYNEQFF.

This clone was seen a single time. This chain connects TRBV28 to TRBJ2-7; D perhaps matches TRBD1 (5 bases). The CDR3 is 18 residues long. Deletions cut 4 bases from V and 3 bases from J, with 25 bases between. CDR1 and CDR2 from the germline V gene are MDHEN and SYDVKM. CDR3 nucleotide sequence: TGTGCCAGCAGTTCCTGGAACCTTGAACCGGACAAGAACTACGAGCAGTACTTC. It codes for CASSSWNLEPDKNYEQYF.

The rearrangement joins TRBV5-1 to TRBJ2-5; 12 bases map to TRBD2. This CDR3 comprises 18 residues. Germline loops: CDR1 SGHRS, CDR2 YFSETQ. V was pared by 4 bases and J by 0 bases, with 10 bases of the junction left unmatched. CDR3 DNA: TGCGCCAGCAGCCGAACACCGACTAGCGGGGGATACCAAGAGACCCAGTACTTC. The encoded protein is CASSRTPTSGGYQETQYF. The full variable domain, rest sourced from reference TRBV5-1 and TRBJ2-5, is KAGVTQTPRYLIKTRGQQVTLSCSPISGHRSVSWYQQTPGQGLQFLFEYFSETQRNKGNFPGRFSGRQFSNSRSEMNVSTLELGDSALYLCASSRTPTSGGYQETQYFGPGTRLLVL.

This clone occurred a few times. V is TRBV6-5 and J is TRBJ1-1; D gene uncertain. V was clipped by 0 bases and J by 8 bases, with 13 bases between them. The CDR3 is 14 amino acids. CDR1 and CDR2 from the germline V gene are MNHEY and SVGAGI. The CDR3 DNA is TGTGCCAGCAGTTACTCGTCGGTGGGGATCGAAGCTTTCTTT. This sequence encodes CASSYSSVGIEAFF.

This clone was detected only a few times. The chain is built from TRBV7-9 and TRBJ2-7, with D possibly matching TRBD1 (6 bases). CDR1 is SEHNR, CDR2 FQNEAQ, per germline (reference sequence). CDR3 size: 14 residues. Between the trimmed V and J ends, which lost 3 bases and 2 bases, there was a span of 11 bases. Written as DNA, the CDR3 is TGTGCCAGCAGCTTCAACCGGGACACCTACGAGCAGTACTTC. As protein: CASSFNRDTYEQYF.

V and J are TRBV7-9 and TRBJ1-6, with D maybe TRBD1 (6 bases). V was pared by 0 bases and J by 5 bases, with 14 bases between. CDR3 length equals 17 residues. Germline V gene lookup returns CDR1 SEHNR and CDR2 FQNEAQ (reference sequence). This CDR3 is CASSLAYRVSDNSPLHF. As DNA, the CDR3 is TGTGCCAGCAGCTTAGCGTACAGGGTGAGCGATAATTCACCCCTCCACTTT.

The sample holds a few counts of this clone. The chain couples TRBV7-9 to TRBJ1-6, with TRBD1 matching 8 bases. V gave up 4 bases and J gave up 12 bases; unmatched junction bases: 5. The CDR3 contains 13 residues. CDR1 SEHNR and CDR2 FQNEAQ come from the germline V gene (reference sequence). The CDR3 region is CASSYGQGGPLHF. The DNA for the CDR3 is TGTGCCAGCAGCTATGGACAGGGTGGACCCCTCCACTTT.

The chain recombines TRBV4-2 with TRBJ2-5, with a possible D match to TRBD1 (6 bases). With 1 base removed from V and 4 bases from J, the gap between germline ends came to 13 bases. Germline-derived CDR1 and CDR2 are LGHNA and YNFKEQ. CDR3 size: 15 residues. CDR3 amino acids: CASSQVVRGRETQYF. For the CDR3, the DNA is TGTGCCAGCAGCCAAGTGGTCAGGGGCCGAGAGACCCAGTACTTC.

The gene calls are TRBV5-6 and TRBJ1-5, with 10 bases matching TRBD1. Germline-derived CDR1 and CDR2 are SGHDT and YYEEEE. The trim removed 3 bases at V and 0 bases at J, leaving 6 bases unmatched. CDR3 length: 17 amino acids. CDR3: CASSSLGQGFSNQPQHF. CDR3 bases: TGTGCCAGCAGCTCCCTGGGACAGGGGTTTAGCAATCAGCCCCAGCATTTT. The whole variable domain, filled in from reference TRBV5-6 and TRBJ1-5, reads DAGVTQSPTHLIKTRGQQVTLRCSPKSGHDTVSWYQQALGQGPQFIFQYYEEEERQRGNFPDRFSGHQFPNYSSELNVNALLLGDSALYLCASSSLGQGFSNQPQHFGDGTRLSIL.

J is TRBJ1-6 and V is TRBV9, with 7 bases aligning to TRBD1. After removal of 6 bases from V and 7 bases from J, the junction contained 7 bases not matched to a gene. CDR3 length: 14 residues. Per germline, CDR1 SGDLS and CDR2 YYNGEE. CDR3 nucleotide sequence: TGTGCCAGCAAAACAGGGGTAGAGAATTCACCCCTCCACTTT. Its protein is CASKTGVENSPLHF.

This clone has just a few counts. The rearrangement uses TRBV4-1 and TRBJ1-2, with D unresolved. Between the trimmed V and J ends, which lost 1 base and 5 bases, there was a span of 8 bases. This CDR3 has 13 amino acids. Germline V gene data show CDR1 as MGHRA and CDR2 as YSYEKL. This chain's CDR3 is CASSQAPAYGYTF. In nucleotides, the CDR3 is TGCGCCAGCAGCCAAGCTCCAGCTTATGGCTACACCTTC.

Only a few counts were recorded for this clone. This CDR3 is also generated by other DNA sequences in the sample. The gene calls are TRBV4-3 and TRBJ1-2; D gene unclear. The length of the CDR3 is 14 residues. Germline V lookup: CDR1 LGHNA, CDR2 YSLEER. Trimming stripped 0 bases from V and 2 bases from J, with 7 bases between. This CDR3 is CASSQENVNYGYTF. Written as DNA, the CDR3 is TGCGCCAGCAGCCAAGAGAACGTAAACTATGGCTACACCTTC.

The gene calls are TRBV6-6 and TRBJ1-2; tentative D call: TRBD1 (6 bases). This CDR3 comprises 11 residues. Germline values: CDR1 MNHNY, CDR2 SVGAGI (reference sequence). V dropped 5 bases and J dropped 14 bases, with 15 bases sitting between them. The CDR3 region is CASSPTGSSTF. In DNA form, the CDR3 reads TGTGCCAGCAGTCCTACAGGGTCTTCTACCTTC.

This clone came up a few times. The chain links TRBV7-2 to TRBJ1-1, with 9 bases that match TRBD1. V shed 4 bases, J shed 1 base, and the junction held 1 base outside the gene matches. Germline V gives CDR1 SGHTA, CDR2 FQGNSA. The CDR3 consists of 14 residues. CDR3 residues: CASSWDRANTEAFF. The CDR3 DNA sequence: TGTGCCAGCAGCTGGGACAGGGCGAACACTGAAGCTTTCTTT.